A selection of T cell receptor beta chains follows, all from one sample in a study of T cell responses to AZD1222 COVID-19 vaccine. TCRdb's table, derived via immunoSEQ multiplex PCR, lists solely in-frame clones and lacks some. Of some 150,000 clones listed, roughly 80% were seen once; the top ten hold around 4.3%. Specimen: peripheral blood, collected on day 0 of MenACWY control vaccination. Receptors were obtained from an adult in good health. Both conserved end residues are part of each CDR3. The D gene is left open where the match is weak. Where a row states a size, it is once, few, many or the class of an expanded clone; other rows omit it.

V	D	size	J	CDR3	DNA
TRBV19	TRBD1	.	TRBJ1-5	CASSPINRGSNQPQHF	TGTGCCAGTAGTCCAATAAACAGGGGGAGCAATCAGCCCCAGCATTTT
TRBV3-1/TRBV3-2	.	.	TRBJ1-5	CASSQGDEPQHF	TGTGCCAGCAGCCAAGGAGACGAGCCCCAGCATTTT
TRBV10-2	.	.	TRBJ2-5	CASGGAWDRETQYF	TGCGCCAGCGGGGGGGCCTGGGATAGGGAGACCCAGTACTTC
TRBV28	.	.	TRBJ1-2	CASSLGVLGYGYTF	TGTGCCAGCAGTTTAGGGGTCCTAGGGTATGGCTACACCTTC
TRBV27	TRBD1	.	TRBJ1-4	CASSFGDRGREKLFF	TGTGCCAGCAGTTTTGGGGACAGGGGCAGGGAAAAACTGTTTTTT
TRBV3-1/TRBV3-2	.	once	TRBJ2-1	CASSQRGEAGNEQFF	TGTGCCAGCAGCCAGCGAGGGGAGGCCGGCAATGAGCAGTTCTTC
TRBV7-2	.	.	TRBJ2-1	CASSLGAYSSEQFF	TGTGCCAGCAGCTTAGGTGCCTACTCAAGTGAGCAGTTCTTC
TRBV6-5	.	.	TRBJ1-1	CASSYSSNENTEAFF	TGTGCCAGCAGTTATTCATCGAATGAGAACACTGAAGCTTTCTTT
TRBV10-1	.	.	TRBJ2-2	CASSEFEGHGELFF	TGCGCCAGCAGTGAGTTTGAGGGCCACGGGGAGCTGTTTTTT
TRBV6-2/TRBV6-3	.	.	TRBJ2-6	CASSPPGGGSSGANVLTF	TGTGCCAGCAGTCCACCGGGCGGGGGCAGCTCTGGGGCCAACGTCCTGACTTTC
TRBV6-5	.	once	TRBJ2-2	CAIRTTISGGELFF	TGTGCCATTAGGACCACGATAAGCGGCGGGGAGCTGTTTTTT
TRBV11-2	TRBD1	.	TRBJ2-1	CASSIHRGDNEQFF	TGTGCCAGCAGCATCCACAGGGGAGACAATGAGCAGTTCTTC
TRBV9	TRBD1	.	TRBJ2-3	CASSVVGQGTDTQYF	TGTGCCAGCAGCGTAGTGGGACAGGGCACAGATACGCAGTATTTT
TRBV2	.	many	TRBJ1-2	CASSFESYYGYTF	TGTGCCAGCAGTTTCGAGTCTTACTATGGCTACACCTTC